What follows are 14 T cell receptor beta chains derived from one specimen sequenced in a study of blood T cell repertoires in COVID-19 (dated by TCRdb to the early 2020s). The method behind the library was the immunoSEQ multiplex PCR assay. The table was pulled from immuneACCESS by TCRdb, which kept in-frame rearrangements only. Such tables lose some clones; where checked, under half of the loss comes from unresolved V genes, and the rest has no known cause. This sample is represented by 3,500 to 5,000 clones; around 73% of them were singletons. The ten biggest clones cover roughly 40% of the sample. Sequencing used peripheral blood. The receptors originated from a human donor with active or convalescent COVID-19. The donor label of this sample is uncertain.

This clone has just a few counts. The chain has TRBV7-9 and TRBJ2-5; 8 nucleotides align to TRBD1. CDR1 and CDR2 (germline): SEHNR, FQNEAQ (reference sequence). This CDR3 is built from 13 residues. Unmatched junction bases numbered 6, after V lost 8 bases and J lost 4 bases. CDR3 in DNA: TGTGCCAGCGAGCCCGGGACAGGAGAGACCCAGTACTTC. Translation gives CASEPGTGETQYF.

This clone is judged medium-sized (0.01 to 0.1%). The rearrangement links TRBV7-9 to TRBJ1-1; D is perhaps TRBD1 (6 bases). V lost 5 bases and J 4 bases, leaving 17 bases between the germline ends. Germline lookup yields CDR1 SEHNR and CDR2 FQNEAQ (reference sequence). The CDR3 sequence is 15 residues long. The chain's CDR3 is CASSLQTGMGTEAFF. CDR3 nucleotides: TGTGCCAGCAGCCTCCAGACAGGAATGGGCACTGAAGCTTTCTTT.

V gene TRBV6-2 or TRBV6-3 combines with J gene TRBJ1-2; TRBD1 matches 8 bases. CDR3 length: 15 residues. V was pared by 0 bases and J by 6 bases, with 6 bases of the junction left unmatched. Germline CDR1 is MNHEY and CDR2 is SVGEGT. The CDR3, as DNA: TGTGCCAGCAGTTACTCCCAGGGGGCAATCGATGGCTACACCTTC. It yields the protein CASSYSQGAIDGYTF.

This clone was detected once. The chain recombines TRBV7-9 with TRBJ2-7, with 9 bases identical to TRBD1. The V gene's germline CDR1 is SEHNR and CDR2 FQNEAQ (reference sequence). CDR3 size: 17 residues. The trim removed 1 base at V and 0 bases at J, leaving 7 bases unmatched. Here the CDR3 DNA reads TGTGCCAGCAGCTTAGGTACAACAGGGGGCCACTCCTACGAGCAGTACTTC. Translating gives CASSLGTTGGHSYEQYF.

This chain joins TRBV7-9 and TRBJ2-5, with a tentative D call TRBD2 (5 bases). The CDR3 has 15 amino acids. Germline V gene lookup returns CDR1 SEHNR and CDR2 FQNEAQ (reference sequence). Trimming left V 3 bases short and J 9 bases short, with 20 bases between. In nucleotides, the CDR3 is TGTGCCAGCAGCTTCGCGGGCGGTCCGTTAATGGCCCAGTACTTC. Amino acids: CASSFAGGPLMAQYF.

CDR3 amino acids: CASSIEGVNTEAFF. CDR3 sequence (DNA): TGCGCCAGCAGCATAGAGGGAGTTAACACTGAAGCTTTCTTT. The rearrangement links TRBV5-1 to TRBJ1-1; D unclear. V was clipped by 4 bases and J by 2 bases, with 12 bases between them. The CDR3 totals 14 residues. Germline CDR1 is SGHRS and CDR2 is YFSETQ.

This chain links TRBV5-1 with TRBJ1-2; D gene unclear. The CDR3 is 16 amino acids. Germline CDR1 SGHRS, CDR2 YFSETQ. Deletions cut 1 base from V and 5 bases from J, with 18 bases between. For the CDR3, the DNA is TGCGCCAGCAGCTTGATATCCCGGGTACGCTCATATGGCTACACCTTC. Protein sequence: CASSLISRVRSYGYTF.

The chain links TRBV30 to TRBJ2-2; 15 bases fit TRBD2. The ends lost 0 bases at V and 7 bases at J; junction bases unmatched: 9. CDR1 is GTSNPN, CDR2 SVGIG, per germline (reference sequence). This CDR3 has 18 amino acids. The CDR3 spells CAWSVGGLAGGGSGELFF. For the CDR3, the DNA is TGTGCCTGGAGTGTTGGGGGACTAGCGGGAGGCGGGAGCGGGGAGCTGTTTTTT.

The V and J genes are TRBV24-1 and TRBJ2-5, with D perhaps matching TRBD1 (6 bases). The V and J ends lost 1 base and 5 bases respectively, with 10 bases between them. Germline-derived CDR1 and CDR2 are KGHDR and SFDVKD. CDR3 size: 14 residues. CDR3 protein: CATSDFKTGETQYF. The CDR3 DNA follows: TGTGCCACCAGTGATTTCAAAACAGGGGAGACCCAGTACTTC.

J is TRBJ2-5 and V is TRBV9; 9 bases agree with TRBD1. The CDR3 consists of 16 residues. CDR1 and CDR2 (germline): SGDLS, YYNGEE. Trimming took 1 base from V and 2 from J; bases not matched to a gene: 6. CDR3: CASSVLAGQGQETQYF. CDR3 DNA: TGTGCCAGCAGCGTATTGGCGGGACAGGGACAAGAGACCCAGTACTTC.

This chain uses TRBV20-1 with TRBJ2-3, with TRBD2 matching 9 bases. Germline CDR1 reads DFQATT; CDR2 reads SNEGSKA (reference sequence). J lost 5 bases, V lost 3 bases, and 9 bases had no gene match. This CDR3 contains 15 residues. CDR3 nucleotides: TGCAGTGCTAGTCTCGGACTAGCGTCAAGAGATACGCAGTATTTT. It encodes CSASLGLASRDTQYF.

This clone was picked up a small number of times. In nucleotides, the CDR3 is TGTGCCTGGAGTAATGGACTAGCGGGAGCAGGGGAGCTGTTTTTT. Its translation is CAWSNGLAGAGELFF. This chain joins TRBV30 and TRBJ2-2; TRBD2 agrees at 13 bases. With V trimmed by 2 bases and J by 8 bases, 5 bases remained unmatched. CDR1 is GTSNPN, CDR2 SVGIG, per germline (reference sequence). There are 15 residues in the CDR3.

The chain is built from TRBV9 and TRBJ1-1; TRBD1 agrees at 7 bases. The V gene's germline CDR1 is SGDLS and CDR2 YYNGEE. The V gene end was trimmed by 1 base and the J gene end by 1 base; junction bases not matched to a gene: 7. The CDR3 length is 16 residues. DNA of the CDR3: TGTGCCAGCAGCGTAATGGATGGACAGGAGAACACTGAAGCTTTCTTT. This codes for CASSVMDGQENTEAFF.

V is TRBV30 and J is TRBJ1-3; 7 bases align to TRBD1. The V gene's germline CDR1 is GTSNPN and CDR2 SVGIG (reference sequence). The CDR3 runs 14 residues. Trimming cost V 5 bases and J 0 bases; bases outside gene matches: 4. The CDR3 DNA sequence: TGTGCCTGGGGACAGGCTCTCTCTGGAAACACCATATATTTT. Its translation is CAWGQALSGNTIYF. The entire variable domain, with the rest obtained from reference TRBV30 and TRBJ1-3, is as follows: SQTIHQWPATLVQPVGSPLSLECTVEGTSNPNLYWYRQAAGRGLQLLFYSVGIGQISSEVPQNLSASRPQDRQFILSSKKLLLSDSGFYLCAWGQALSGNTIYFGEGSWLTVV.